This entry is about one T cell receptor beta chain. The antigen is not known. The CDR3 has 13 amino acids. Germline loops: CDR1 SQVTM, CDR2 ANQGSEA. Trimming removed 4 bases at V and 8 bases at J, with 14 bases between. TCRdb ran MiXCR on the 5' RACE reads and lists one entry per CDR3 protein. The table lists roughly 700,000 distinct CDR3 sequences, around 8.3% of them singletons. The record originates from a study of identical twins. Study-wide results and caveats: The analysis was cross-sectional rather than longitudinal within donors.

The sample also formed part of further work on yellow fever vaccine responses in identical twins. That report notes: In identical twins, vaccine T cell responses appeared partly shared and partly individual.

The source of this sequence is a woman aged 18-30 years in good health. Sequences were obtained from PBMCs. This chain links TRBV29-1 with TRBJ1-4, with D unclear. The CDR3 spells CSVVAPGSEKLFF. DNA of the CDR3: TGCAGCGTTGTGGCGCCGGGGTCCGAAAAACTGTTTTTT.